Listed here are 29 T cell receptor beta chains from one sample, sequenced in a study of CD8+CD57+ T cells in acquired aplastic anemia. TCR beta VDJ and CDR3 profiles were obtained from a genomic DNA template. TCRdb processed the reads anew with MiXCR; each CDR3 protein has one entry. The sample consists of about 130,000 distinct CDR3 sequences, more than 40% of them appearing once. The sample was sorted CD4+, CD8+, or CD8+CD57+ T cells (not recorded which) from PBMCs. The origin of the receptors is a human donor in good health, serving as a control.

This clonotype was detected only once. The chain couples TRBV11-1 to TRBJ2-3, with TRBD1 matching 11 bases. In germline, CDR1 is SGHAT, CDR2 FQDESV (reference sequence). The CDR3 loop spans 17 amino acids. The junction had 12 bases not matched to a gene; V was cut back by 5 bases and J by 5 bases. The CDR3 DNA reads as TGTGCCAGCAGCGAACGGACCGGACAGGGGGCAGGAGATACGCAGTATTTT. Residues: CASSERTGQGAGDTQYF.

The chain carries TRBV20-1 and TRBJ2-7; 13 bases agree with TRBD2. The germline V gene has CDR1 DFQATT and CDR2 SNEGSKA (reference sequence). Trimming cost V 1 base and J 2 bases; bases outside gene matches: 5. CDR3 length: 16 amino acids. As DNA, the CDR3 is TGCAGTGCTAGAGTCTCACTAGCGGGAGGGACCTACGAGCAGTACTTC. Residues: CSARVSLAGGTYEQYF.

J is TRBJ1-1 and V is TRBV11-2; possibly TRBD1 for D (6 bases). This CDR3 is 16 amino acids long. The germline V gene has CDR1 SGHAT and CDR2 FQNNGV. The germline V and J ends were trimmed by 0 bases and 4 bases, with 15 bases remaining between them. This CDR3 is CASSLEGARVGTEAFF. The CDR3 DNA is TGTGCCAGCAGCTTAGAGGGGGCAAGGGTTGGCACTGAAGCTTTCTTT.

This clonotype was seen at least ten times. The chain joins TRBV5-5 to TRBJ1-1; no clear D gene. V lost 0 bases to trimming and J lost 4 bases, with 16 bases between them. Germline V CDR1 and CDR2: SGHKS, YYEKEE (reference sequence). This CDR3 spans 16 amino acids. The CDR3 protein is CASSLERDWVSTEAFF. CDR3 bases: TGTGCCAGCAGCTTGGAGAGGGATTGGGTTTCCACTGAAGCTTTCTTT.

J is TRBJ2-7 and V is TRBV7-9, with TRBD2 matching over 15 bases. The germline gives CDR1 SEHNR, CDR2 FQNEAQ (reference sequence). The CDR3 spans 15 residues. J was trimmed by 5 bases and V by 5 bases; bases with no gene match: 4. The CDR3 coding sequence is TGTGCCAGCAGCACGGGACTAGCGGGGGGCCACGAGCAGTACTTC. Translating gives CASSTGLAGGHEQYF. The complete variable domain, with remaining parts taken from reference TRBV7-9 and TRBJ2-7, reads DTGVSQNPRHKITKRGQNVTFRCDPISEHNRLYWYRQTLGQGPEFLTYFQNEAQLEKSRLLSDRFSAERPKGSFSTLEIQRTEQGDSAMYLCASSTGLAGGHEQYFGPGTRLTVT.

The chain combines TRBV19 with TRBJ1-5; 8 bases are shared with TRBD1. The CDR3 covers 15 residues. V gave up 5 bases and J gave up 2 bases; unmatched junction bases: 5. CDR1 is LNHDA and CDR2 is SQIVND in the germline V gene (reference sequence). The CDR3 bases are TGTGCCAGTAGTGACAGGGGTTCGGGCAATCAGCCCCAGCATTTT. Its protein product is CASSDRGSGNQPQHF.

This clonotype was counted between two and nine times. This chain joins TRBV10-2 and TRBJ2-7, with unresolved D. The length of the CDR3 is 11 residues. CDR1 is WSHSY, CDR2 SAAADI, per germline. Trimming left V 0 bases short and J 5 bases short, with 2 bases between. CDR3 residues: CASSESNEQYF. The CDR3 nucleotides read TGCGCCAGCAGTGAGTCGAACGAGCAGTACTTC.

The rearrangement uses TRBV29-1 and TRBJ2-6; maybe TRBD1 (6 bases). The CDR3 spans 15 residues. CDR1 and CDR2 from the germline V gene are SQVTM and ANQGSEA. CDR3 sequence (DNA): TGCAGTGCAAAAGACAGGCACTCTGGGGCCAACGTCCTGACTTTC. Its translation: CSAKDRHSGANVLTF. The full variable domain, rest sourced from reference TRBV29-1 and TRBJ2-6, is SAVISQKPSRDICQRGTSLTIQCQVDSQVTMMFWYRQQPGQSLTLIATANQGSEATYESGFVIDKFPISRPNLTFSTLTVSNMSPEDSSIYLCSAKDRHSGANVLTFGAGSRLTVL.

The chain links TRBV7-2 to TRBJ2-7; 7 bases are shared with TRBD1. The CDR3 loop spans 15 amino acids. Unmatched junction bases numbered 9, after V lost 5 bases and J lost 2 bases. Germline V lookup: CDR1 SGHTA, CDR2 FQGNSA. CDR3 amino acids: CASSPQGWGPYEQYF. DNA of the CDR3: TGTGCCAGCAGCCCACAGGGGTGGGGCCCCTACGAGCAGTACTTC.

This clonotype was detected many times. The V call is TRBV20-1, the J call TRBJ1-4; 7 bases map to TRBD1. The CDR3 is 15 residues long. V was pared by 5 bases and J by 5 bases, with 11 bases of the junction left unmatched. The germline gives CDR1 DFQATT, CDR2 SNEGSKA (reference sequence). CDR3 protein: CSAHGGGQLNEKLFF. In DNA, the CDR3 is TGCAGTGCTCACGGGGGGGGACAGCTGAATGAAAAACTGTTTTTT.

About this clonotype: Germline and junction disagree at one end, which may indicate a read error. This sequence joins TRBV25-1 and TRBJ1-1; the match to TRBD1 covers 11 bases. CDR3 length: 16 residues. Germline CDR1 reads MGHDK; CDR2 reads SYGVNS. The CDR3 loop reads CASSGDWTGGWTEASF. The CDR3 coding sequence is TGTGCCAGCAGTGGCGACTGGACAGGGGGCTGGACTGAAGCTTCCTTT.

The gene calls are TRBV6-1 and TRBJ1-2; tentatively, D is TRBD1 (6 bases). Per the germline V gene, CDR1 is MNHNS and CDR2 is SASEGT. CDR3 length equals 11 residues. Trimming took 5 bases from V and 8 from J, leaving 9 bases between them. The CDR3 spells CASSTGSGYTF. The CDR3 DNA is TGTGCCAGCAGTACAGGGAGCGGCTACACCTTC.

This clonotype has a count of ten or more. The genes are TRBV20-1 and TRBJ2-7, with D possibly TRBD1 on 5 matching bases. This CDR3 is 15 amino acids long. Germline CDR1 is DFQATT and CDR2 is SNEGSKA (reference sequence). Trimming took off 0 bases at V and 0 bases at J, with 12 bases between the two ends. The CDR3 is CSARDGHRSSYEQYF. CDR3 DNA sequence: TGCAGTGCTAGAGATGGCCACAGGAGCTCCTACGAGCAGTACTTC.

In its sample, this clonotype was seen a few times. This rearrangement joins TRBV2 to TRBJ2-7; tentative D call: TRBD1 (6 bases). Germline-derived CDR1 and CDR2 are SNHLY and FYNNEI. The CDR3 covers 14 residues. The ends were cut back, 4 bases at V and 6 bases at J, with 16 bases in the middle. The CDR3: CASSVYPQGGEQYF. The CDR3 DNA reads TGTGCCAGCAGTGTGTATCCACAGGGTGGCGAGCAGTACTTC.

The chain combines TRBV29-1 with TRBJ1-1; D is unclear. With 2 bases removed from V and 5 bases from J, the gap between germline ends came to 9 bases. Germline-derived CDR1 and CDR2 are SQVTM and ANQGSEA. This CDR3 region has 12 residues. CDR3 nucleotides: TGCAGCGTTGAATCGTCCTGGACTGAAGCTTTCTTT. Translation: CSVESSWTEAFF. The complete variable domain, with remaining parts taken from reference TRBV29-1 and TRBJ1-1, reads SAVISQKPSRDICQRGTSLTIQCQVDSQVTMMFWYRQQPGQSLTLIATANQGSEATYESGFVIDKFPISRPNLTFSTLTVSNMSPEDSSIYLCSVESSWTEAFFGQGTRLTVV.

J is TRBJ2-5 and V is TRBV29-1, with 9 bases lining up with TRBD1. The CDR3 consists of 13 residues. With 4 bases clipped from V and 2 bases from J, the junction kept 2 bases outside the gene matches. Germline V gene lookup returns CDR1 SQVTM and CDR2 ANQGSEA. The CDR3, as DNA: TGCAGCGTTGCGGGGACAGGGCAAGAGACCCAGTACTTC. It translates to CSVAGTGQETQYF.

This clonotype was seen a few times. The gene calls are TRBV20-1 and TRBJ1-1, with a tentative D call TRBD1 (5 bases). Germline assignment: CDR1 DFQATT and CDR2 SNEGSKA (reference sequence). Between the trimmed V and J ends, which lost 3 bases and 6 bases, there was a span of 14 bases. The CDR3 length is 13 residues. The CDR3 coding sequence is TGCAGTGCTAGTCGCGGGGCTGACGCTGAAGCTTTCTTT. It encodes CSASRGADAEAFF.

The table lists this clonotype with many counts. The CDR3 coding sequence is TGTGCCAGTCGCCTCCAAGAGACCCAGTACTTC. Translated: CASRLQETQYF. The gene calls are TRBV2 and TRBJ2-5; D call uncertain. Trimming shortened V by 9 bases and J by 1 base, and 6 bases separated the two germline ends. Per the germline V gene, CDR1 is SNHLY and CDR2 is FYNNEI. The CDR3 sequence is 11 residues long.

In this sample, this clonotype turned up many times. The rearrangement joins TRBV11-2 to TRBJ2-7; 13 bases are shared with TRBD2. Germline V CDR1 and CDR2: SGHAT, FQNNGV. The V and J ends lost 3 bases and 4 bases, in that order; junction bases with no gene match: 9. This CDR3 region has 17 residues. The CDR3 DNA sequence: TGTGCCAGCAGCTTGATCGGACTAGCGGGGGTACCATACGAGCAGTACTTC. Protein: CASSLIGLAGVPYEQYF.

This clonotype was seen a handful of times. The V and J genes are TRBV30 and TRBJ1-2; 8 nucleotides agree with TRBD1. The germline gives CDR1 GTSNPN, CDR2 SVGIG (reference sequence). The CDR3 totals 16 residues. With V trimmed by 0 bases and J by 6 bases, 12 bases remained unmatched. The CDR3 reads CAWSVSRGPLENGYTF. In DNA form, the CDR3 reads TGTGCCTGGAGTGTTTCCAGGGGGCCCCTAGAGAATGGCTACACCTTC.

This chain uses TRBV29-1 with TRBJ1-6; D is perhaps TRBD1 (5 bases). Trimming shortened V by 3 bases and J by 2 bases, and 11 bases separated the two germline ends. The CDR3 has 15 amino acids. CDR1 and CDR2 (germline): SQVTM, ANQGSEA. This CDR3 reads CSVDVPRAYNSPLHF. The CDR3 region has the DNA TGCAGCGTTGATGTCCCCAGGGCCTATAATTCACCCCTCCACTTT.

The chain is built from TRBV11-2 and TRBJ2-3; 12 bases line up with TRBD2. CDR1 and CDR2 (germline): SGHAT, FQNNGV. V lost 6 bases to trimming and J lost 7 bases; unmatched junction nucleotides: 8. This CDR3 contains 15 residues. CDR3 DNA sequence: TGTGCCAGCAGACGATCTAGCGGGGGGGCATATACGCAGTATTTT. This encodes CASRRSSGGAYTQYF.

Only a few counts were recorded for this clonotype. One base away lies a much larger clone, so this may be a sequencing read error. This chain joins TRBV18 and TRBJ1-2; D gene unclear. This CDR3 is built from 14 residues. Deletions cut 2 bases from V and 4 bases from J, with 11 bases between. Germline CDR1 reads KGHSH; CDR2 reads LQKENI. The CDR3: CASSPTAECYGYTF. CDR3 in DNA: TGTGCCAGCTCACCAACCGCGGAATGCTATGGCTACACCTTC.

This clonotype is a singleton in its sample. The chain employs TRBV7-2 and TRBJ2-7; no clear D gene. Germline V gene lookup returns CDR1 SGHTA and CDR2 FQGNSA. This CDR3 is built from 13 residues. Trimming left V 5 bases short and J 3 bases short, with 11 bases between. The CDR3 here is CASSLLRGYEQYF. The CDR3 DNA sequence: TGTGCCAGCAGCCTTCTGAGAGGCTACGAGCAGTACTTC.

In its sample, this clonotype was seen many times. The V and J genes are TRBV6-2 or TRBV6-3 and TRBJ2-3, with 8 positions matching TRBD1. V dropped 2 bases and J dropped 0; count of bases not matched to a gene: 4. CDR1 MNHEY and CDR2 SVGEGT come from the germline V gene. The CDR3 extends over 16 amino acids. The CDR3 DNA is TGTGCCAGCAGTTACGGTGGGACAGGTAGCACAGATACGCAGTATTTT. Residues: CASSYGGTGSTDTQYF.

This clonotype was detected ten times or more. In DNA form, the CDR3 reads TGTGCCAGCAGCCAGGGTTCAGGTCAGCCCCAGCATTTT. This encodes CASSQGSGQPQHF. The gene calls are TRBV12-3 or TRBV12-4 and TRBJ1-5, with TRBD1 as a possible D gene (5 bases). There are 13 residues in the CDR3. Trimming left V 6 bases short and J 6 bases short, with 12 bases between.

The chain uses TRBV10-3 and TRBJ2-5; 7 bases are shared with TRBD1. V lost 0 bases and J lost 5; bases outside the gene matches: 15. The CDR3 is made up of 18 amino acids. Germline values: CDR1 ENHRY, CDR2 SYGVKD. DNA for the CDR3: TGTGCCATCAGTGAGTCCGGGGACAGCGGTAGGATGACGGAGACCCAGTACTTC. Translation: CAISESGDSGRMTETQYF.

The chain links TRBV4-1 to TRBJ2-7; 7 bases line up with TRBD2. The CDR3 runs 15 residues. With V trimmed by 1 base and J by 2 bases, 5 bases remained unmatched. The germline V gene has CDR1 MGHRA and CDR2 YSYEKL. For the CDR3, the DNA is TGCGCCAGCAGCCAAGTCCCAGCGGGGACCTACGAGCAGTACTTC. As protein: CASSQVPAGTYEQYF.

This clonotype was recorded many times. This chain uses TRBV7-9 with TRBJ2-4; D is unresolved. The CDR3 has 12 residues. Germline CDR1 reads SEHNR; CDR2 reads FQNEAQ (reference sequence). V was trimmed by 5 bases and J by 8 bases, leaving 10 bases between them. The CDR3 loop reads CASSQLLDIQYF. The DNA for the CDR3 is TGTGCCAGCAGCCAGCTCCTGGACATTCAGTACTTC.